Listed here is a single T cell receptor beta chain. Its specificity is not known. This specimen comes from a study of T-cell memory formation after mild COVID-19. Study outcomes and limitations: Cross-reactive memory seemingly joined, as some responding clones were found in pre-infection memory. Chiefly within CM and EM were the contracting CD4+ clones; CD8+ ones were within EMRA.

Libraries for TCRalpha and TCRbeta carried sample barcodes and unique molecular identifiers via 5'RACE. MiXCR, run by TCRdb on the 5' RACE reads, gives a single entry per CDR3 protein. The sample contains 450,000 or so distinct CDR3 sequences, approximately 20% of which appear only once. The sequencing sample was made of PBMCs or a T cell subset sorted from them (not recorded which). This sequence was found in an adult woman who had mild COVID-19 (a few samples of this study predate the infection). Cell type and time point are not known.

In nucleotides, the CDR3 is TGTGCCTCATCGGACATTTCTGGAAACACCATATATTTT. This sequence encodes CASSDISGNTIYF. The genes are TRBV15 and TRBJ1-3; possible D gene TRBD1, 5 bases. The CDR3 length is 13 residues. Trimming shortened V by 11 bases and J by 1 base, and 12 bases separated the two germline ends. Germline V gene data show CDR1 as LNHNV and CDR2 as YYDKDF (reference sequence).